Sequencing of this T cell receptor beta chain was carried out in a study of Ad26.COV2.S vaccination and SARS-CoV-2 variants. Study-level background: Ad26.COV2.S shots went into the muscle once or twice, 56 days apart.

Study conclusions and caveats: Total T cell responses, in the TCR breadth and depth analyses, may have been underestimated.

Worth noting for this clone: Its specificity is unknown.

The sample's treatment: some 20 received Ad26.COV2.S at low or high dose, single or two shots; a few received placebo; per-sample allocation not given. Day 63 following the first vaccine or placebo injection was when the samples were taken. As its vector, the vaccine had Ad26, which expressed Wuhan-strain SARS-CoV-2 spike. The V gene's germline CDR1 is KGHSH and CDR2 LQKENI. V was pared by 4 bases and J by 5 bases, with 11 bases between. The CDR3 spans 13 residues. Sequencing used immunoSEQ multiplex PCR; TCRdb keeps in-frame clones, though not all of them. Among a few hundred thousand clones listed, roughly 87% were seen once.

This clonotype was sampled from a person between 18 and 59 years old who received the Ad26.COV2.S COVID-19 vaccine or a placebo. The V gene is TRBV18, the J gene TRBJ1-1; a possible D gene is TRBD1 (5 bases). The material sequenced was peripheral blood, taken in a trial of Ad26.COV2.S vaccine versus placebo. The CDR3 spells CASSRGRGTEAFF. CDR3 nucleotide sequence: TGTGCCAGCTCACGGGGACGAGGGACTGAAGCTTTCTTT.